Listed below are T cell receptor beta chains from one sample, sequenced in a study of blood T cell repertoires in COVID-19. Profiling relied on immunoSEQ multiplex PCR, and the TCRdb table lists in-frame clones only, not all of them. Among fewer than 350,000 clones listed, 87% were seen once. Sequencing input: peripheral blood. The receptors originated from a man aged 25-40 years with COVID-19, enrolled during active disease. CDR3s include the opening cysteine and the closing phenylalanine or tryptophan. A D gene is named only where the DNA matches it firmly. Size values are once, few and many counts, or a class for expanded clones, and some rows have none.

j_gene,d_gene,v_gene,abundance,CDR3aa,CDR3nt
TRBJ1-6,TRBD1,TRBV27,NA,CASSHETGVSYSPLHF,TGTGCCAGCAGCCACGAGACAGGGGTTAGTTATTCACCCCTCCACTTT
TRBJ1-1,NA,TRBV6-6,NA,CASLSGRGTEAFF,TGTGCCAGCCTCTCAGGGAGGGGCACTGAAGCTTTCTTT
TRBJ2-5,TRBD2,TRBV3-1/TRBV3-2,NA,CASSQDLPSGGRYQETQYF,TGTGCCAGCAGCCAAGATTTGCCTAGCGGGGGAAGGTACCAAGAGACCCAGTACTTC
TRBJ2-3,NA,TRBV2,once,CASMETDTQYF,TGTGCCAGCATGGAGACAGATACGCAGTATTTT
TRBJ1-1,NA,TRBV4-2,NA,CASSQSTSPGTEAFF,TGTGCCAGCAGCCAGAGTACCAGCCCGGGGACTGAAGCTTTCTTT
TRBJ2-7,NA,TRBV2,once,CASPRTEPYEQYF,TGTGCCAGCCCTCGGACAGAGCCCTACGAGCAGTACTTC
TRBJ2-7,TRBD1,TRBV4-1,NA,CASSQDGTGGYEQYF,TGCGCCAGCAGCCAAGACGGGACAGGGGGCTACGAGCAGTACTTC
TRBJ2-4,NA,TRBV12-3/TRBV12-4,NA,CASSLGSNIQYF,TGTGCCAGCAGTTTGGGCAGTAACATTCAGTACTTC
TRBJ1-4,NA,TRBV7-2,NA,CASSLGQEEKLFF,TGTGCCAGCAGCTTGGGACAAGAGGAAAAACTGTTTTTT
TRBJ2-7,TRBD1,TRBV30,NA,CASRGDRSHEQYF,TGTGCCTCCCGCGGGGACAGGTCCCACGAGCAGTACTTC
TRBJ1-2,NA,TRBV21-1,once,CASSKVRSPLNYGYTF,TGTGCCAGCAGCAAAGTGAGGAGCCCACTTAACTATGGCTACACCTTC
TRBJ1-1,NA,TRBV4-3,once,CASSRRGNTEAFF,TGCGCCAGCAGCCGAAGGGGGAACACTGAAGCTTTCTTT
TRBJ1-1,TRBD1,TRBV4-3,NA,CASSPGTGALLNTEAFF,TGCGCCAGCAGCCCTGGGACAGGGGCCCTATTGAACACTGAAGCTTTCTTT
TRBJ1-1,TRBD1,TRBV7-9,NA,CASSPANVGQGTEAFF,TGTGCCAGCAGCCCCGCTAATGTGGGACAGGGGACTGAAGCTTTCTTT
TRBJ1-1,NA,TRBV4-1,NA,CASSQPARGAQTEAFF,TGCGCCAGCAGCCAGCCAGCCCGGGGGGCGCAGACTGAAGCTTTCTTT
TRBJ2-1,TRBD1,TRBV28,NA,CASSLRDRAYNEQFF,TGTGCCAGCAGTTTGAGGGACAGGGCTTACAATGAGCAGTTCTTC
TRBJ1-5,TRBD1,TRBV28,NA,CASSDRAYQPQHF,TGTGCCAGCAGCGACAGGGCCTATCAGCCCCAGCATTTT
TRBJ2-2,NA,TRBV5-1,once,CASSLGGSNTGELFF,TGCGCCAGCAGCTTGGGCGGCTCGAACACCGGGGAGCTGTTTTTT
TRBJ1-6,NA,TRBV3-1/TRBV3-2,NA,CASSPHGVNNSPLHF,TGTGCCAGCAGCCCACACGGGGTCAATAATTCACCCCTCCACTTT
TRBJ2-5,TRBD2,TRBV2,NA,CASRDGLAGGETQYF,TGTGCCAGCAGAGATGGACTAGCGGGGGGAGAGACCCAGTACTTC
TRBJ2-2,NA,TRBV14,NA,CASSQHAGVGPGELFF,TGTGCCAGCAGCCAACATGCGGGCGTAGGTCCCGGGGAGCTGTTTTTT
TRBJ1-1,NA,TRBV10-3,NA,CAISEPGTEAFF,TGTGCCATCAGTGAACCGGGGACTGAAGCTTTCTTT
TRBJ2-2,NA,TRBV5-1,NA,CASSLLTESTGELFF,TGCGCCAGCAGCTTGCTAACAGAATCTACCGGGGAGCTGTTTTTT
TRBJ2-7,TRBD2,TRBV6-2/TRBV6-3,NA,CASSSDSGNRLYEQYF,TGTGCCAGCAGTTCCGACAGCGGGAACCGACTTTACGAGCAGTACTTC
TRBJ2-7,TRBD2,TRBV5-6,NA,CASRWTSGKAYEQYF,TGTGCCAGCCGCTGGACTAGCGGGAAAGCCTACGAGCAGTACTTC
TRBJ1-1,NA,TRBV7-2,NA,CASSQDTLFWTEAFF,TGTGCCAGCAGCCAGGATACTCTTTTTTGGACTGAAGCTTTCTTT
TRBJ2-3,NA,TRBV7-9,NA,CASSLASNRRDTQYF,TGTGCCAGCAGCTTAGCGTCAAACAGGCGGGATACGCAGTATTTT
TRBJ1-1,TRBD1,TRBV28,NA,CASSSGTPGGTEAFF,TGTGCCAGCAGTTCGGGCACCCCAGGGGGCACTGAAGCTTTCTTT
TRBJ1-1,NA,TRBV29-1,NA,CSVGMWERAFF,TGCAGCGTTGGTATGTGGGAGCGAGCTTTCTTT
TRBJ2-1,NA,TRBV2,NA,CASSESGLGDLYNEQFF,TGTGCCAGCAGTGAAAGTGGATTAGGGGACTTATACAATGAGCAGTTCTTC
TRBJ2-2,NA,TRBV28,NA,CATKEGASYTGELFF,TGTGCCACCAAGGAGGGGGCGTCGTACACCGGGGAGCTGTTTTTT
TRBJ1-1,NA,TRBV3-1/TRBV3-2,NA,CASSLTGPFEAFF,TGTGCCAGCAGCCTGACAGGTCCCTTTGAAGCTTTCTTT
TRBJ2-7,TRBD1,TRBV19,NA,CASSIGTATSYEQYF,TGTGCCAGTAGTATTGGGACAGCCACTTCCTACGAGCAGTACTTC
TRBJ1-5,NA,TRBV19,NA,CASSIEQSNQPQHF,TGTGCCAGTAGTATAGAACAGAGCAATCAGCCCCAGCATTTT
TRBJ2-1,NA,TRBV19,NA,CASSIGGNEQFF,TGTGCCAGTAGTATAGGCGGCAATGAGCAGTTCTTC
TRBJ1-2,NA,TRBV6-2/TRBV6-3,NA,CASSYSGGRIVTGYTF,TGTGCCAGCAGTTACTCGGGCGGGCGTATAGTGACTGGCTACACCTTC
TRBJ1-6,TRBD1,TRBV7-6,NA,CASSKDPGQGSPLHF,TGTGCCAGCAGTAAAGACCCCGGACAGGGGTCACCCCTCCACTTT
TRBJ2-3,TRBD1,TRBV6-5,NA,CASSFQGAGTDTQYF,TGTGCCAGCAGTTTCCAGGGGGCGGGCACAGATACGCAGTATTTT
TRBJ1-1,TRBD1,TRBV29-1,few,CSVSQGGSTEAFF,TGCAGCGTTTCCCAGGGGGGTAGCACTGAAGCTTTCTTT
TRBJ2-3,TRBD1,TRBV7-2,NA,CASSSYRGDTQYF,TGTGCCAGCAGCTCCTACAGGGGGGATACGCAGTATTTT
TRBJ1-5,NA,TRBV5-8,NA,CASSLGQVLVYSNQPQHF,TGTGCCAGCAGCTTGGGACAGGTCCTGGTGTATAGCAATCAGCCCCAGCATTTT
TRBJ2-5,NA,TRBV19,NA,CASSPQVSETQYF,TGTGCCAGTAGTCCGCAGGTATCGGAGACCCAGTACTTC
TRBJ1-3,NA,TRBV7-2,NA,CASSLGGVRSGNTIYF,TGTGCCAGCAGCTTAGGGGGGGTTCGGTCTGGAAACACCATATATTTT
TRBJ1-2,NA,TRBV2,NA,CASRGRRDAYTF,TGTGCCAGTAGAGGGCGCCGGGATGCCTACACCTTC
TRBJ1-6,NA,TRBV14,NA,CASSRGNSPLHF,TGTGCCAGCAGCCGAGGCAATTCACCCCTCCACTTT
TRBJ1-2,NA,TRBV5-1,NA,CASSLSGARGYGYTF,TGCGCCAGCAGTCTCTCAGGGGCCAGAGGCTATGGCTACACCTTC
TRBJ1-2,TRBD1,TRBV5-4,NA,CASSTDRVFGYTF,TGTGCCAGCAGCACTGACAGGGTGTTTGGCTACACCTTC
TRBJ2-5,TRBD2,TRBV7-3,NA,CASSKGTSGVYQETQYF,TGTGCCAGCAGTAAGGGGACTAGCGGTGTGTACCAAGAGACCCAGTACTTC
TRBJ2-7,NA,TRBV5-5,NA,CASSLVWGAYEQYF,TGTGCCAGCAGCTTGGTATGGGGGGCCTACGAGCAGTACTTC
TRBJ2-7,NA,TRBV7-8,NA,CASSLIGGKTYEQYF,TGTGCCAGCAGCTTAATAGGCGGAAAAACCTACGAGCAGTACTTC
TRBJ2-7,NA,TRBV28,NA,CASSFRVGGRAYEQYF,TGTGCCAGCAGTTTCAGAGTGGGAGGTAGGGCCTACGAGCAGTACTTC
TRBJ1-2,NA,TRBV2,NA,CASRPDRNYGYTF,TGTGCCAGCAGGCCCGACAGAAACTATGGCTACACCTTC
TRBJ1-4,NA,TRBV2,NA,CASSLLLGGTEKLFF,TGTGCCAGCAGTCTCCTCCTAGGGGGAACTGAAAAACTGTTTTTT